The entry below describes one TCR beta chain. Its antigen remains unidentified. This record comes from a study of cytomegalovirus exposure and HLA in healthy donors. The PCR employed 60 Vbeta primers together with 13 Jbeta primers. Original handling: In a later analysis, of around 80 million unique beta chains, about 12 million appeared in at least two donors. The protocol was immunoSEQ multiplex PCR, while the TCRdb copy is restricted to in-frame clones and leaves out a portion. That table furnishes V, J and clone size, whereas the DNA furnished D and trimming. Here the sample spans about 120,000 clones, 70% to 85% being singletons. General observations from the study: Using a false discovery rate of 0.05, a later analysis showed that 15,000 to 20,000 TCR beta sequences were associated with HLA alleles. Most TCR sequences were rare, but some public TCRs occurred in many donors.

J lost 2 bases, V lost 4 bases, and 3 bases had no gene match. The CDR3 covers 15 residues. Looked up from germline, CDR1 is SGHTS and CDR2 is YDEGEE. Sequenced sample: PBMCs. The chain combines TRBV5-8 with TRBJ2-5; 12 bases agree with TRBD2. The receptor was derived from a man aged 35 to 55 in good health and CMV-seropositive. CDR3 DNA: TGTGCCAGCAGCCCCGGGACTAGCGGGCAAGAGACCCAGTACTTC. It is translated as CASSPGTSGQETQYF.